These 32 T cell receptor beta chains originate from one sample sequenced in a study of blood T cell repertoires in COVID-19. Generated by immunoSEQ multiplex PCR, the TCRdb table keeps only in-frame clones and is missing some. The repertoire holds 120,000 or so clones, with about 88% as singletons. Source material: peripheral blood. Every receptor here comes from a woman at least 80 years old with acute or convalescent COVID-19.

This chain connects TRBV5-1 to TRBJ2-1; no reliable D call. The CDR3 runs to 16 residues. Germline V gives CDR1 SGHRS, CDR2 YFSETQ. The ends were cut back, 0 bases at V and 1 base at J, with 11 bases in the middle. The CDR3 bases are TGCGCCAGCAGCTTGGCAGGCCTCCTTTCCTACAATGAGCAGTTCTTC. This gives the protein CASSLAGLLSYNEQFF.

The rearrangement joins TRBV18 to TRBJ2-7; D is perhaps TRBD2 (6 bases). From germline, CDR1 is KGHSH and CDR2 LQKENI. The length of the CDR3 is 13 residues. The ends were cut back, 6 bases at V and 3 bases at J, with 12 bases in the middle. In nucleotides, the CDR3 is TGTGCCAGCTCTACTAGCAAAGGCTACGAGCAGTACTTC. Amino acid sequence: CASSTSKGYEQYF.

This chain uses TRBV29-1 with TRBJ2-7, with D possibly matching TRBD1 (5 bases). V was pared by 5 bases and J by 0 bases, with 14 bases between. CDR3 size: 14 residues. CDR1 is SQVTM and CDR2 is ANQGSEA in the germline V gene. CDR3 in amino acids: CSVLTRAYSYEQYF. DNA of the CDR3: TGCAGCGTTCTCACCAGGGCCTACTCCTACGAGCAGTACTTC.

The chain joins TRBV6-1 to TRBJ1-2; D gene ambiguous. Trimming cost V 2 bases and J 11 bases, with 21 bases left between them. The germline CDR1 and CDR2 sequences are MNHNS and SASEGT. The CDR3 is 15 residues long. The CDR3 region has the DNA TGTGCCAGCAGTGAATGGGGTGGGGTAGCGGTGGGGTACACCTTC. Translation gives CASSEWGGVAVGYTF.

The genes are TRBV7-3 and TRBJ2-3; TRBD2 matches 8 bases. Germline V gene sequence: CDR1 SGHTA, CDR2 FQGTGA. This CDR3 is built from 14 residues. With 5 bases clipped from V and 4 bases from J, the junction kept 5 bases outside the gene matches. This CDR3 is CASSLGLAADTQYF. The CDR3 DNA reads TGTGCCAGCAGCCTCGGACTAGCAGCAGATACGCAGTATTTT.

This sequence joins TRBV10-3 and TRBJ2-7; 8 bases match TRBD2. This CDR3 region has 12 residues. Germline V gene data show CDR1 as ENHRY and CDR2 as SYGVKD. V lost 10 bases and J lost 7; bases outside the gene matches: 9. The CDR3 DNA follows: TGTGCCACTTCGGGGGGGCGCGAAGAGCAGTACTTC. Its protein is CATSGGREEQYF.

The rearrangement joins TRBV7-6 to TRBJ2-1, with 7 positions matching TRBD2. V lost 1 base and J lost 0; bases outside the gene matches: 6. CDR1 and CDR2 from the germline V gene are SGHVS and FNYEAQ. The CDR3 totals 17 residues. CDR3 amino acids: CASSLVGGGSSYNEQFF. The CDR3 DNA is TGTGCCAGCAGCTTAGTGGGCGGGGGAAGCTCCTACAATGAGCAGTTCTTC.

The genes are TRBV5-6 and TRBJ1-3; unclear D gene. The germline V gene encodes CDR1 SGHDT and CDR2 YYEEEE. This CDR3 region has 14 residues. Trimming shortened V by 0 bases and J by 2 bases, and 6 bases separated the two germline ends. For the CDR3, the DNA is TGTGCCAGCAGCTTGGCCGGGGCTGGAAACACCATATATTTT. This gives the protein CASSLAGAGNTIYF.

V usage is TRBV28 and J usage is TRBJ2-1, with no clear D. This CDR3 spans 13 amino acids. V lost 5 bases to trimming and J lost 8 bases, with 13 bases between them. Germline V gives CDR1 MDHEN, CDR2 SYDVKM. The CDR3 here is CASSTPLLHEQFF. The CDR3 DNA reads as TGTGCCAGCAGTACCCCTCTATTACATGAGCAGTTCTTC.

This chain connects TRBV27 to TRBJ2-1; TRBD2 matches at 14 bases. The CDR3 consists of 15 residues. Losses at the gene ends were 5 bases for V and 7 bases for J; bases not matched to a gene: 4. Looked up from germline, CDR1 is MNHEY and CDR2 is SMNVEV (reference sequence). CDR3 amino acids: CASSPGTSGGNEQFF. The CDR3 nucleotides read TGTGCCAGCAGTCCCGGGACTAGCGGGGGTAATGAGCAGTTCTTC.

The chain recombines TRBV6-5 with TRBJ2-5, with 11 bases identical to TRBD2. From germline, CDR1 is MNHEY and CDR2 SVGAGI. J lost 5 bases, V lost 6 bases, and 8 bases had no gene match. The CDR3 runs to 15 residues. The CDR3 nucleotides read TGTGCCAGCAGGATGACTAGCGGGGTAGGGGAGACCCAGTACTTC. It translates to CASRMTSGVGETQYF.

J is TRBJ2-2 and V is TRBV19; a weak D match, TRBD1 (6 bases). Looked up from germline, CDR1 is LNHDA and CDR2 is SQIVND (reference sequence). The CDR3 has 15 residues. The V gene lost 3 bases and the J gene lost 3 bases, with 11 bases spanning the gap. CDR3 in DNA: TGTGCCAGTAGTATTGTCAGGGGATACACCGGGGAGCTGTTTTTT. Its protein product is CASSIVRGYTGELFF.

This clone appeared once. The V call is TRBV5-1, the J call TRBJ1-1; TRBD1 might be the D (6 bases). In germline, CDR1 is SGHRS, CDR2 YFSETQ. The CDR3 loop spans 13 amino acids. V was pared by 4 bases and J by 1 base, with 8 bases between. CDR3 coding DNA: TGCGCCAGCAGCGGGACATGGAACACTGAAGCTTTCTTT. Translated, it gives CASSGTWNTEAFF.

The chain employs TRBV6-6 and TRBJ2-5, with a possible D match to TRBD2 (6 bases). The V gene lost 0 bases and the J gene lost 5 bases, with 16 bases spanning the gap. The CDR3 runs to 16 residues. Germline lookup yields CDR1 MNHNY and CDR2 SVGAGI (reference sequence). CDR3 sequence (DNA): TGTGCCAGCAGTTACTCTGGAGGCGGGGACGGGGAGACCCAGTACTTC. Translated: CASSYSGGGDGETQYF.

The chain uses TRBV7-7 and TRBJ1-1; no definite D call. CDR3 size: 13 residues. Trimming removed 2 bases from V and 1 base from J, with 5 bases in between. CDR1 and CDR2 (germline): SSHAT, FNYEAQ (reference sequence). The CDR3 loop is CASSLSGNTEAFF. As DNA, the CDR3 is TGTGCCAGCAGCTTATCCGGGAACACTGAAGCTTTCTTT.

CDR3 region: CASSYRLAGGQYHEQFF. The CDR3, as DNA: TGTGCCAGTAGTTACAGACTAGCGGGGGGCCAATATCATGAGCAGTTCTTC. The rearrangement joins TRBV19 to TRBJ2-1, with 13 nucleotides matching TRBD2. CDR3 length equals 17 residues. The ends lost 5 bases at V and 8 bases at J; junction bases unmatched: 12. Looked up from germline, CDR1 is LNHDA and CDR2 is SQIVND (reference sequence).

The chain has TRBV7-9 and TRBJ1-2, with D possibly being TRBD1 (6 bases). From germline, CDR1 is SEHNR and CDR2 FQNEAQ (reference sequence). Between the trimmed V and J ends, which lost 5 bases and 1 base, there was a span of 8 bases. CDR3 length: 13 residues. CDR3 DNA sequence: TGTGCCAGCAGCGTACAGGGTAACTATGGCTACACCTTC. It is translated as CASSVQGNYGYTF.

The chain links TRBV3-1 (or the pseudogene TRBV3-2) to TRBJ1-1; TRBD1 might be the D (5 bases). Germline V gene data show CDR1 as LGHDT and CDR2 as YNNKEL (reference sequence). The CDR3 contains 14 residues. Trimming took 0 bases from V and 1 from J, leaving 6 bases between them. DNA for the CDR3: TGTGCCAGCAGCCAAGAGGGGGGGAACACTGAAGCTTTCTTT. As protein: CASSQEGGNTEAFF.

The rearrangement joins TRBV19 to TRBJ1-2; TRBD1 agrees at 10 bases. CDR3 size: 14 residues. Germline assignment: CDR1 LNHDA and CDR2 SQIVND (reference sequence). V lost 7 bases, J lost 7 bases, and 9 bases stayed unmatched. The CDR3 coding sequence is TGTGCCAGTAAAATCGACAGGGGGCAGGGTGGCTACACCTTC. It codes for CASKIDRGQGGYTF.

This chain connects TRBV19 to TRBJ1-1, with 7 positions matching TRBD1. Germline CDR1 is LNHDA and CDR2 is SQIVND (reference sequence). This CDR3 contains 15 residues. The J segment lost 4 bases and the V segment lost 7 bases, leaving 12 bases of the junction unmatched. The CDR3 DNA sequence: TGTGCCAGTACCGCAGGGGGAGCGTGGGGCACTGAAGCTTTCTTT. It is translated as CASTAGGAWGTEAFF.

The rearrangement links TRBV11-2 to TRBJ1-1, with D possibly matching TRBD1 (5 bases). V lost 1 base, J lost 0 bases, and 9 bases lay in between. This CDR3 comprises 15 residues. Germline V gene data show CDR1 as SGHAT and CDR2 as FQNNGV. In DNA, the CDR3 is TGTGCCAGCAGCTTAGGGACAATCTTGAACACTGAAGCTTTCTTT. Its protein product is CASSLGTILNTEAFF. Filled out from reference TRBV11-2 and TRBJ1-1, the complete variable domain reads EAGVAQSPRYKIIEKRQSVAFWCNPISGHATLYWYQQILGQGPKLLIQFQNNGVVDDSQLPKDRFSAERLKGVDSTLKIQPAKLEDSAVYLCASSLGTILNTEAFFGQGTRLTVV.

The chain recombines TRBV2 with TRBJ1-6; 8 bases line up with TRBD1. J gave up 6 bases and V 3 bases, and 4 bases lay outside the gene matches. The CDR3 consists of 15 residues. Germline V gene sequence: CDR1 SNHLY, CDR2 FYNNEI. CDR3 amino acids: CASSDRTGGNSPLHF. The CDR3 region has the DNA TGTGCCAGCAGTGATCGTACAGGGGGTAATTCACCCCTCCACTTT.

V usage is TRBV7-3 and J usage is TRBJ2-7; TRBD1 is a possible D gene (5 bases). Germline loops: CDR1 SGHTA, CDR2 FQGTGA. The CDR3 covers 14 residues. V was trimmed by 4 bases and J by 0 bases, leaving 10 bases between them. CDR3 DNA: TGTGCCAGCAGCTCCGCAGGGAACTCCTACGAGCAGTACTTC. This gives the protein CASSSAGNSYEQYF. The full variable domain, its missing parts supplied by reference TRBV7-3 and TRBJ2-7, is GAGVSQTPSNKVTEKGKYVELRCDPISGHTALYWYRQSLGQGPEFLIYFQGTGAADDSGLPNDRFFAVRPEGSVSTLKIQRTERGDSAVYLCASSSAGNSYEQYFGPGTRLTVT.

The CDR3 here is CASRAGTGPYEQYF. For the CDR3, the DNA is TGTGCCAGCAGGGCCGGGACAGGTCCCTACGAGCAGTACTTC. V usage is TRBV6-5 and J usage is TRBJ2-7; 8 bases fit TRBD1. The CDR3 has 14 amino acids. Germline assignment: CDR1 MNHEY and CDR2 SVGAGI. Losses at the gene ends were 6 bases for V and 2 bases for J; bases not matched to a gene: 6.

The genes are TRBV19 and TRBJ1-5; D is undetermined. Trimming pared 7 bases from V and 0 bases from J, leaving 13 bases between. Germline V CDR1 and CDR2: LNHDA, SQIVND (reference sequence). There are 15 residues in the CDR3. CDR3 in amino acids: CASMGQANSNQPQHF. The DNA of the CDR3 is TGTGCCAGTATGGGCCAGGCAAATAGCAATCAGCCCCAGCATTTT.

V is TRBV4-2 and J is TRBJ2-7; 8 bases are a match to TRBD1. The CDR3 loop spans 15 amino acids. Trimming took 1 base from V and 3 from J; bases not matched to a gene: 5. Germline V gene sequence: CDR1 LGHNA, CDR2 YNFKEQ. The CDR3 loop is CASSQGRDRYYEQYF. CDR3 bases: TGTGCCAGCAGCCAAGGCCGGGACAGGTACTACGAGCAGTACTTC.

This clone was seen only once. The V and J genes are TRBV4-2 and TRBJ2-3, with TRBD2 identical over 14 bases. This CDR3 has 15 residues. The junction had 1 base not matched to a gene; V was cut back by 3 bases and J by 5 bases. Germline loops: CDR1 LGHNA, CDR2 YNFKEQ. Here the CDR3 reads CASSQGLAGVDTQYF. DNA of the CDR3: TGTGCCAGCAGCCAGGGACTAGCGGGGGTAGATACGCAGTATTTT.

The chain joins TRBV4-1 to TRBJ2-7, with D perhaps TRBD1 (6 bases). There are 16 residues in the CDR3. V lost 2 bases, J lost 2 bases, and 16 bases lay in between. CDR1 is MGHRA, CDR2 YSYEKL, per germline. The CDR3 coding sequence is TGCGCCAGCAGCCAACAGCTGAACAGGGTCCCCTACGAGCAGTACTTC. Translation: CASSQQLNRVPYEQYF.

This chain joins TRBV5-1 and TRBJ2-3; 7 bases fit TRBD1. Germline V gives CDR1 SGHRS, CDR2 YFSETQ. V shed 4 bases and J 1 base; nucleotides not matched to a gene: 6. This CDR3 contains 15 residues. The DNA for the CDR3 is TGCGCCAGCAGCCCACAGGGGATTGGCACAGATACGCAGTATTTT. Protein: CASSPQGIGTDTQYF.

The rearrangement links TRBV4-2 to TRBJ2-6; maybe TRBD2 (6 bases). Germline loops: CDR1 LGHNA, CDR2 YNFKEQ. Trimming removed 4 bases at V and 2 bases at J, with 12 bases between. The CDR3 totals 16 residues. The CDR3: CASSRGGVPGANVLTF. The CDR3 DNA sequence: TGTGCCAGCAGCCGGGGCGGGGTTCCTGGGGCCAACGTCCTGACTTTC.

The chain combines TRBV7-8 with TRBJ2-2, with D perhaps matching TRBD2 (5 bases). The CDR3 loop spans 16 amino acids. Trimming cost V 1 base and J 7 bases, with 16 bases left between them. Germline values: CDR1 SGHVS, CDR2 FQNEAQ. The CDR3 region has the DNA TGTGCCAGCAGCTTAGGGAGTAGCGTCTTCGGCGGGGAGCTGTTTTTT. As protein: CASSLGSSVFGGELFF.

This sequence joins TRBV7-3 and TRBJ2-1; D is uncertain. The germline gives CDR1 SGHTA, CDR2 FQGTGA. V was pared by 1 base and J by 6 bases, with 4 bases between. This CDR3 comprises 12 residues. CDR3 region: CASSLRSNEQFF. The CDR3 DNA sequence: TGTGCCAGCAGCTTAAGGAGCAATGAGCAGTTCTTC.